The entry that follows covers one T cell receptor (beta chain) sequence. This specimen comes from a study of blood T cell repertoires in COVID-19. Looking at the study overall: The cDNA or gDNA used as material had been derived from T cells, B-cell-depleted T cells, or PBMCs.

Sequenced by immunoSEQ multiplex PCR; TCRdb stores in-frame clones only, minus some. The sample includes about 180,000 clones, more than 75% seen only once; the top ten take more than 7.5%. The CDR3 is made up of 15 amino acids. In germline, CDR1 is SNHLY, CDR2 FYNNEI. Deletions cut 2 bases from V and 0 bases from J, with 9 bases between. Participant ages covered about 18 to 95 years across 24 US areas. Cohort allocation depended upon clinical history that participants reported. All recovered Cohort 3 donors got two negative PCRs, got clearance, or saw symptom resolution. The sequenced sample consisted of PBMCs or T cells enriched from blood (not recorded which). The sequence came from a woman in her thirties who had recovered from COVID-19. This chain links TRBV2 with TRBJ2-3; D is uncertain. The CDR3 sequence is CASSERRSSTDTQYF. The CDR3 bases are TGTGCCAGCAGTGAAAGGCGGTCTAGCACAGATACGCAGTATTTT.